The 3 T cell receptor beta chains given below trace back to one sample, sequenced in a study of blood T cell repertoires in COVID-19. The method was immunoSEQ multiplex PCR; TCRdb's version includes in-frame clones alone and lacks a portion of them. The sample has tens of thousands of clones; roughly nine tenths are singletons. The source material was peripheral blood. The receptors here all came from a man between 60 and 70 years old with COVID-19, enrolled during active disease.

The chain has TRBV2 and TRBJ1-5, with D possibly matching TRBD1 (5 bases). V dropped 6 bases and J dropped 0 bases, with 9 bases sitting between them. The CDR3 covers 14 residues. Germline-derived CDR1 and CDR2 are SNHLY and FYNNEI. CDR3 bases: TGTGCCAGCAGATGGACATATAGCAATCAGCCCCAGCATTTT. Protein: CASRWTYSNQPQHF.

The chain couples TRBV14 to TRBJ2-7; 9 positions match TRBD1. Germline V gives CDR1 SGHDN, CDR2 FVKESK. CDR3 length: 13 residues. V shed 8 bases, J shed 7 bases, and the junction held 9 bases outside the gene matches. DNA of the CDR3: TGTGCCAGCCGACGACAGGGGGTCTGGGAGCAGTACTTC. It encodes CASRRQGVWEQYF.

This clone was counted once. The genes are TRBV6-5 and TRBJ2-1, with a weak D call TRBD2 (6 bases). The V end was cut by 6 bases, the J end by 9 bases, with 18 bases between. The germline V gene has CDR1 MNHEY and CDR2 SVGAGI. The CDR3 has 14 residues. CDR3 bases: TGTGCCAGCAGCCAAGCCCGGGACTGGGGTGAGCAGTTCTTC. It translates to CASSQARDWGEQFF.